This T cell receptor beta chain was identified during a study of blood T cell repertoires in COVID-19. This CDR3 has 16 amino acids. V shed 9 bases and J shed 1 base, with 20 bases lying between them. Germline V gene sequence: CDR1 LNHNV, CDR2 YYDKDF (reference sequence). Profiled with immunoSEQ multiplex PCR; TCRdb holds only in-frame clones, not every one. The sample consists of under 150,000 clones, around 81% of them appearing once. The clonotype originates from a woman in her 40s with active or convalescent COVID-19. This chain links TRBV15 with TRBJ2-3; the D gene is possibly TRBD1 (6 bases). Sequencing was done on a sample of peripheral blood. This chain's CDR3 is CATTTGRGLGTDTQYF. Here the CDR3 DNA reads TGTGCCACAACCACGGGAAGGGGGTTGGGCACAGATACGCAGTATTTT.